These T cell receptor beta chains were read from a single sample in a study of T cell repertoires in cytomegalovirus infection. TCRdb processed the reads anew with MiXCR; each CDR3 protein has one entry. The table shows around 330,000 distinct CDR3 sequences, with about a sixth occurring only once. Specimen: PBMCs. Every receptor here comes from a human donor in good health (CMV status not recorded). Some clones in this sample may be carry-over from other donors' samples. The CDR3 runs from the conserved cysteine through the conserved F or W.

TRBJ2-1,TRBV9,CASSADPTRGGERYNEQFF
TRBJ2-7,TRBV4-3,CASSQDRGVYEQYF
TRBJ2-3,TRBV10-3,CAISEPSYQTTSTDTQYF
TRBJ1-1,TRBV12-5,CASGFGLSTEAFF
TRBJ2-5,TRBV11-2,CASSLDLVRGSLETQYF
TRBJ1-1,TRBV14,CASSQGWNGLAFF
TRBJ1-4,TRBV4-3,CASSQGRGTVNEKLFF
TRBJ1-1,TRBV3-1,CAGSGAGNEAFF
TRBJ1-1,TRBV18,CASSPQGAENTEAFF
TRBJ1-2,TRBV3-1,CASSQGEYYGYTF
TRBJ2-1,TRBV18,CASSPPNSRDEEQFF
TRBJ2-3,TRBV10-3,CAISDPSGGRGVAQYF
TRBJ1-1,TRBV7-9,CASSLGLSGHPEAFF
TRBJ2-3,TRBV20-1,CSAQDRGPDTQYF
TRBJ2-1,TRBV19,CASPIGASGGSSSYNEQFF
TRBJ1-2,TRBV18,CASSLDLYYGYTF
TRBJ1-6,TRBV9,CASSLRMGGNSPLHF
TRBJ2-7,TRBV28,CASSLPGQGEQYF
TRBJ2-1,TRBV2,CASRDDSGAAQFF
TRBJ1-5,TRBV6-6,CASSDTGIDQPQHF
TRBJ2-1,TRBV7-3,CASKASPPYNEQFF
TRBJ1-5,TRBV12-3/TRBV12-4,CASSVSNQPQHF
TRBJ2-1,TRBV28,CASSLPGYNEQFF
TRBJ1-1,TRBV7-9,CASSRVGPPGAFF
TRBJ2-7,TRBV5-4,CASSFGTGSDEQYF
TRBJ1-2,TRBV12-3/TRBV12-4,CASSPYPRNYGYTF
TRBJ1-1,TRBV24-1,CATSDPTGYVFF
TRBJ2-6,TRBV5-1,CASSPEDRARGTFYSGANVLTF
TRBJ2-5,TRBV11-2,CASSLGASVRETQYF
TRBJ2-1,TRBV7-9,CASSLEQGSANEQFF
TRBJ2-7,TRBV12-3/TRBV12-4,CASSLGAGFGEQYF
TRBJ2-7,TRBV9,CASSPTGTGYEQYF
TRBJ2-2,TRBV29-1,CSVEGGSGELFF
TRBJ2-5,TRBV11-2,CASSWPGQGVATQYF
TRBJ2-7,TRBV18,CASSPFTGSSYEQYF
TRBJ1-1,TRBV7-2,CASSLWDRTEAFF
TRBJ1-6,TRBV6-5,CASGGPDGNSPLHF
TRBJ1-2,TRBV10-3,CAISTRGDRGGYTF
TRBJ1-4,TRBV2,CASMTAATNEKLFF
TRBJ2-3,TRBV6-1,CASIAGGSTDTQYF
TRBJ2-7,TRBV2,CASSEPGYSLEQYF
TRBJ2-3,TRBV6-5,CASSHTGGVDTQYF
TRBJ1-6,TRBV4-1,CASSQDPLEVGADNSPLHF
TRBJ1-5,TRBV20-1,CSASPTGNQPQHF
TRBJ2-2,TRBV24-1,CATSDPKTGNTGELFF
TRBJ2-5,TRBV12-3/TRBV12-4,CASSFVAGVFVETQYF